Below are 16 T cell receptor beta chains sequenced from a single sample in a study of memory CD4+ T cells and cytomegalovirus serostatus. Single viable CD3+CD4+CD8-CD45RO+ cells were sorted as the memory CD4+ T cells. Sequencing was performed with immunoSEQ multiplex PCR; in TCRdb, only in-frame clones are kept and a portion is missing. The table shows under 55,000 clones, with around 83% occurring only once. Sequencing was carried out using memory CD4+ T cells from blood. These receptors were obtained from an adult in good health and CMV-seropositive.

The chain links TRBV28 to TRBJ2-4; maybe TRBD2 (6 bases). CDR1 MDHEN and CDR2 SYDVKM come from the germline V gene. CDR3 size: 14 residues. V shed 4 bases and J shed 5 bases, with 12 bases lying between them. The CDR3 reads CASSSISGQNIQYF. In DNA form, the CDR3 reads TGTGCCAGCAGTTCGATTAGCGGCCAAAACATTCAGTACTTC. The full variable domain, with the rest looked up from reference TRBV28 and TRBJ2-4, is DVKVTQSSRYLVKRTGEKVFLECVQDMDHENMFWYRQDPGLGLRLIYFSYDVKMKEKGDIPEGYSVSREKKERFSLILESASTNQTSMYLCASSSISGQNIQYFGAGTRLSVL.

The chain carries TRBV25-1 and TRBJ2-7; 8 nucleotides line up with TRBD1. The germline V gene has CDR1 MGHDK and CDR2 SYGVNS. The length of the CDR3 is 14 residues. The trim removed 2 bases at V and 4 bases at J, leaving 4 bases unmatched. CDR3 in DNA: TGTGCCAGCAGTGAACAGGGGGCCGGATACGAGCAGTACTTC. Amino acid sequence: CASSEQGAGYEQYF.

J is TRBJ2-7 and V is TRBV27; D is perhaps TRBD1 (6 bases). Germline V gene sequence: CDR1 MNHEY, CDR2 SMNVEV (reference sequence). The CDR3 has 15 residues. V shed 2 bases and J shed 3 bases, with 14 bases lying between them. For the CDR3, the DNA is TGTGCCAGCAGTTTAGGGGGCAGCTTTCTCTACGAGCAGTACTTC. It translates to CASSLGGSFLYEQYF.

The chain has TRBV7-9 and TRBJ1-4; 7 positions match TRBD1. The germline V gene has CDR1 SEHNR and CDR2 FQNEAQ (reference sequence). The CDR3 is made up of 14 amino acids. J lost 8 bases, V lost 3 bases, and 6 bases had no gene match. The CDR3 DNA reads TGTGCCAGCAGCTTGCAGACAGGGCGCGAAAAACTGTTTTTT. Translating it yields CASSLQTGREKLFF. Filled out from reference TRBV7-9 and TRBJ1-4, the complete variable domain reads DTGVSQNPRHKITKRGQNVTFRCDPISEHNRLYWYRQTLGQGPEFLTYFQNEAQLEKSRLLSDRFSAERPKGSFSTLEIQRTEQGDSAMYLCASSLQTGREKLFFGSGTQLSVL.

The chain employs TRBV7-6 and TRBJ2-3, with 7 nucleotides matching TRBD2. J gave up 5 bases and V 0 bases, and 8 bases lay outside the gene matches. The CDR3 is made up of 16 amino acids. Germline loops: CDR1 SGHVS, CDR2 FNYEAQ. The CDR3: CASSLAVTGGGDTQYF. The CDR3 region has the DNA TGTGCCAGCAGCTTAGCGGTTACAGGCGGGGGAGATACGCAGTATTTT.

The rearrangement joins TRBV7-9 to TRBJ1-2; TRBD1 is a possible D gene (5 bases). Trimming removed 0 bases at V and 7 bases at J, with 9 bases between. This CDR3 spans 13 amino acids. Germline loops: CDR1 SEHNR, CDR2 FQNEAQ (reference sequence). CDR3 nucleotides: TGTGCCAGCAGCTTAGCGGATGGGGGTGGCTACACCTTC. It encodes CASSLADGGGYTF.

Only a few counts were recorded for this clone. This rearrangement joins TRBV2 to TRBJ1-3, with D uncertain. With 5 bases removed from V and 0 bases from J, the gap between germline ends came to 8 bases. This CDR3 region has 14 residues. The germline V gene has CDR1 SNHLY and CDR2 FYNNEI. DNA of the CDR3: TGTGCCAGCAGTTTGCAGTACTCTGGAAACACCATATATTTT. Its translation is CASSLQYSGNTIYF.

This chain links TRBV6-5 with TRBJ1-2; TRBD1 is a possible D gene (5 bases). V lost 0 bases and J lost 7, with 15 bases in between. There are 15 residues in the CDR3. The V gene's germline CDR1 is MNHEY and CDR2 SVGAGI. DNA of the CDR3: TGTGCCAGCAGTTACTCGAATTCGGCAGGGTCTGGCTACACCTTC. As protein: CASSYSNSAGSGYTF.

The chain couples TRBV29-1 to TRBJ1-1; D uncertain. The germline gives CDR1 SQVTM, CDR2 ANQGSEA. Trimming cost V 3 bases and J 3 bases, with 8 bases left between them. The CDR3 is 12 amino acids. The CDR3 loop is CSVEIRDTEAFF. The CDR3 DNA reads as TGCAGCGTTGAGATACGGGACACTGAAGCTTTCTTT.

This chain links TRBV7-6 with TRBJ2-5; D is undetermined. Germline CDR1 reads SGHVS; CDR2 reads FNYEAQ. The CDR3 loop spans 14 amino acids. Trimming cost V 5 bases and J 1 base, with 11 bases left between them. For the CDR3, the DNA is TGTGCCAGCAGCCGAAGGGCTAGCCAAGAGACCCAGTACTTC. It specifies CASSRRASQETQYF. Full variable domain (rest looked up from reference TRBV7-6 and TRBJ2-5): GAGVSQSPRYKVTKRGQDVALRCDPISGHVSLYWYRQALGQGPEFLTYFNYEAQQDKSGLPNDRFSAERPEGSISTLTIQRTEQRDSAMYRCASSRRASQETQYFGPGTRLLVL.

The chain links TRBV5-7 to TRBJ2-5; D might be TRBD2 (6 bases). TRBV5-7 is an open reading frame whose function is uncertain. This CDR3 has 16 residues. Trimming removed 4 bases from V and 3 bases from J, with 19 bases in between. This CDR3 is CASSAGSRPTKETQYF. CDR3 sequence (DNA): TGTGCCAGCAGCGCGGGGAGTCGTCCCACGAAAGAGACCCAGTACTTC.

This CDR3 is CASSKTVDQPQHF. The CDR3 DNA follows: TGTGCCAGCAGTAAGACGGTTGATCAGCCCCAGCATTTT. The chain recombines TRBV2 with TRBJ1-5; D call uncertain. Trimming left V 5 bases short and J 5 bases short, with 10 bases between. CDR1 and CDR2 (germline): SNHLY, FYNNEI. This CDR3 spans 13 amino acids.

The genes are TRBV7-2 and TRBJ2-1; D is unresolved. The germline V gene encodes CDR1 SGHTA and CDR2 FQGNSA. The CDR3 spans 14 residues. With 3 bases removed from V and 5 bases from J, the gap between germline ends came to 11 bases. The CDR3 spells CASSFSPLNNEQFF. The CDR3 bases are TGTGCCAGCAGCTTTAGTCCCTTAAACAATGAGCAGTTCTTC.

This clone was counted once. The chain combines TRBV2 with TRBJ1-6; D gene unclear. CDR1 SNHLY and CDR2 FYNNEI come from the germline V gene. V was clipped by 7 bases and J by 0 bases, with 10 bases between them. This CDR3 has 15 residues. In nucleotides, the CDR3 is TGTGCCAGCACTGGTGCGAGCTCCTATAATTCACCCCTCCACTTT. Protein sequence: CASTGASSYNSPLHF.

The chain is built from TRBV7-9 and TRBJ1-2; D gene unclear. This CDR3 has 13 residues. V dropped 6 bases and J dropped 8 bases, with 16 bases sitting between them. The germline V gene has CDR1 SEHNR and CDR2 FQNEAQ (reference sequence). CDR3 in amino acids: CASSPYDESGYTF. The CDR3 DNA reads as TGTGCCAGCAGTCCCTACGATGAGTCCGGCTACACCTTC.

This clone was detected a few times. Other DNA sequences in this sample translate to the same CDR3. The rearrangement links TRBV5-1 to TRBJ2-1; 9 bases are shared with TRBD1. The CDR3 contains 13 residues. J gave up 10 bases and V 0 bases, and 2 bases lay outside the gene matches. Germline V gene sequence: CDR1 SGHRS, CDR2 YFSETQ. CDR3 nucleotides: TGCGCCAGCAGCTTGGGACAGGGGGGCGAGCAGTTCTTC. Translating gives CASSLGQGGEQFF.